This T cell receptor beta chain is from a study (TCRdb year 2016). Trimming removed 6 bases from V and 4 bases from J; the gene matches leave 3 bases unexplained. According to the germline V gene (reference sequence), CDR1 reads MNHEY and CDR2 reads SMNVEV. The cysteine opens and the phenylalanine closes a CDR3 of 13 amino acids. Left in the record is the CDR3 DNA by itself, 39 bases read in frame from the first base. Libraries came from RT-PCR. Sequencing was performed on an Illumina MiSeq. The public sequencing data were trimmed at Q25 with fastp and processed into clonotypes with MiXCR by TCRdb, which kept only in-frame beta chains. Records with the same CDR3 protein are collapsed into one entry carrying the most frequent genes and DNA. A total of about 680,000 distinct CDR3 sequences appear in this sample, 11% to 15% of them only once. 3.6% of the sample goes to the ten largest clones. Worth noting for this clonotype: This clone's antigen is unknown. The record has no base qualities; no much larger clone is one base away.

Sequencing was performed on memory CD4+ T cells from blood. The TCR sequence derives from a female donor in good health, serving as a healthy control. The rearrangement combines TRBV27 with TRBJ1-2; a stretch of 9 junction bases matches TRBD1. The CDR3 protein sequence reads: CASRRTGVYGYTF. The nucleotide sequence is given as TGTGCCAGCAGGAGGACAGGGGTCTATGGCTACACCTTC.